This T cell receptor (beta chain) is drawn from a study of blood T cell repertoires in COVID-19. Study overall: From T cells, B-cell-depleted T cells, or PBMCs came the material, which was cDNA or gDNA.

Sequencing was performed with immunoSEQ multiplex PCR; in TCRdb, only in-frame clones are kept and a portion is missing. The sample records some 190,000 clones, more than 80% being singletons. Per the germline V gene, CDR1 is MNHEY and CDR2 is SVGAGI. Unmatched junction bases numbered 3, after V lost 5 bases and J lost 3 bases. This CDR3 has 13 residues. One Seattle source followed patients from active infection through their disease course. The sequence was collected from a woman aged 40 to 55 with COVID-19, enrolled during active disease. The sequencing sample was made of peripheral blood. The J gene is TRBJ1-1, the V gene TRBV6-5, with TRBD1 matching over 7 bases. The CDR3 spells CASSRTGDTEAFF. The CDR3 DNA reads TGTGCCAGCAGTAGAACAGGGGACACTGAAGCTTTCTTT.